One TCR beta chain is described in this entry. Original processing methods: Amplifying reference gene primers gave estimates of nucleated cell counts. Sequencing used immunoSEQ multiplex PCR; TCRdb keeps in-frame clones, though not all of them. Clone size and the V and J calls come from that table; the DNA yielded D and trimming. The sample has some 150,000 clones, around 89% seen once. The participants were between about 18 and 90 years old and came from some 23 US areas. Categorization into cohorts depended on clinical history that participants reported. The germline gives CDR1 LNHDA, CDR2 SQIVND (reference sequence). The length of the CDR3 is 16 residues. J lost 1 base, V lost 4 bases, and 7 bases had no gene match. This sample was included in a study of blood T cell repertoires in COVID-19. Study as a whole: Donors in the United States, Italy and Spain gave samples during acute or convalescent COVID-19.

Sequencing was carried out using PBMCs or T cells enriched from blood (not recorded which). This TCR came from a woman aged 30 to 39 with acute COVID-19. V and J are TRBV19 and TRBJ1-5, with TRBD1 identical over 7 bases. The CDR3 DNA reads as TGTGCCAGTAGTACACGGGACAGTAGCAGCAATCAGCCCCAGCATTTT. It translates to CASSTRDSSSNQPQHF.